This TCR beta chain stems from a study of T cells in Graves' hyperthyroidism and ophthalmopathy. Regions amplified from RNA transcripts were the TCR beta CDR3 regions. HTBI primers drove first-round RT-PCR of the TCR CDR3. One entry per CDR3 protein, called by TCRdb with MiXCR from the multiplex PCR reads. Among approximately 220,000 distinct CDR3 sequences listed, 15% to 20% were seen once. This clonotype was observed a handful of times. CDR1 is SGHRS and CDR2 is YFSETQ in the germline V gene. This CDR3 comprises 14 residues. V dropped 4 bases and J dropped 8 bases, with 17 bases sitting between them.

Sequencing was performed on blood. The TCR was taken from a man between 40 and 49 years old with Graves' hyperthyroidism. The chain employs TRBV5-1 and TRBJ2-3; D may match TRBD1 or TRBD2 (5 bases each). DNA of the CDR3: TGCGCCAGCAGCCCCCTAGGGGCACGGGGTACGCAGTATTTT. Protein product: CASSPLGARGTQYF.